Listed here is a single T cell receptor beta chain. No antigen is known for it. The sample is drawn from a study of cytomegalovirus exposure and HLA in healthy donors. Whole-study results and caveats: Among immune exposure information, only CMV serostatus was available. For most subjects, TCR beta sequences were reported to predict HLA-A and HLA-B alleles with accuracy. With DRB1 most and HLA-C fewest, TCR association rates differed between HLA loci in a later analysis. Researchers reported in a later analysis that common viral pathogens appeared linked to several top clusters.

The PCR was carried out with 60 Vbeta primers and 13 Jbeta primers. Clones were read by immunoSEQ multiplex PCR, and TCRdb kept only the in-frame ones, dropping some. The profile shows 140,000 to 150,000 clones, 66% of them singletons. This CDR3 region has 14 residues. Trimming stripped 4 bases from V and 7 bases from J, with 18 bases between. The V gene's germline CDR1 is SGHRS and CDR2 YFSETQ. The sequence came from a woman aged 60-75 years in good health and CMV-seronegative. The rearrangement joins TRBV5-1 to TRBJ2-7, with D tentatively TRBD1 (7 bases). Sequenced sample: PBMCs. The CDR3 DNA reads as TGCGCCAGCAGCACAACAGGGGTGGGGGGTGAGCAGTACTTC. Its protein product is CASSTTGVGGEQYF.